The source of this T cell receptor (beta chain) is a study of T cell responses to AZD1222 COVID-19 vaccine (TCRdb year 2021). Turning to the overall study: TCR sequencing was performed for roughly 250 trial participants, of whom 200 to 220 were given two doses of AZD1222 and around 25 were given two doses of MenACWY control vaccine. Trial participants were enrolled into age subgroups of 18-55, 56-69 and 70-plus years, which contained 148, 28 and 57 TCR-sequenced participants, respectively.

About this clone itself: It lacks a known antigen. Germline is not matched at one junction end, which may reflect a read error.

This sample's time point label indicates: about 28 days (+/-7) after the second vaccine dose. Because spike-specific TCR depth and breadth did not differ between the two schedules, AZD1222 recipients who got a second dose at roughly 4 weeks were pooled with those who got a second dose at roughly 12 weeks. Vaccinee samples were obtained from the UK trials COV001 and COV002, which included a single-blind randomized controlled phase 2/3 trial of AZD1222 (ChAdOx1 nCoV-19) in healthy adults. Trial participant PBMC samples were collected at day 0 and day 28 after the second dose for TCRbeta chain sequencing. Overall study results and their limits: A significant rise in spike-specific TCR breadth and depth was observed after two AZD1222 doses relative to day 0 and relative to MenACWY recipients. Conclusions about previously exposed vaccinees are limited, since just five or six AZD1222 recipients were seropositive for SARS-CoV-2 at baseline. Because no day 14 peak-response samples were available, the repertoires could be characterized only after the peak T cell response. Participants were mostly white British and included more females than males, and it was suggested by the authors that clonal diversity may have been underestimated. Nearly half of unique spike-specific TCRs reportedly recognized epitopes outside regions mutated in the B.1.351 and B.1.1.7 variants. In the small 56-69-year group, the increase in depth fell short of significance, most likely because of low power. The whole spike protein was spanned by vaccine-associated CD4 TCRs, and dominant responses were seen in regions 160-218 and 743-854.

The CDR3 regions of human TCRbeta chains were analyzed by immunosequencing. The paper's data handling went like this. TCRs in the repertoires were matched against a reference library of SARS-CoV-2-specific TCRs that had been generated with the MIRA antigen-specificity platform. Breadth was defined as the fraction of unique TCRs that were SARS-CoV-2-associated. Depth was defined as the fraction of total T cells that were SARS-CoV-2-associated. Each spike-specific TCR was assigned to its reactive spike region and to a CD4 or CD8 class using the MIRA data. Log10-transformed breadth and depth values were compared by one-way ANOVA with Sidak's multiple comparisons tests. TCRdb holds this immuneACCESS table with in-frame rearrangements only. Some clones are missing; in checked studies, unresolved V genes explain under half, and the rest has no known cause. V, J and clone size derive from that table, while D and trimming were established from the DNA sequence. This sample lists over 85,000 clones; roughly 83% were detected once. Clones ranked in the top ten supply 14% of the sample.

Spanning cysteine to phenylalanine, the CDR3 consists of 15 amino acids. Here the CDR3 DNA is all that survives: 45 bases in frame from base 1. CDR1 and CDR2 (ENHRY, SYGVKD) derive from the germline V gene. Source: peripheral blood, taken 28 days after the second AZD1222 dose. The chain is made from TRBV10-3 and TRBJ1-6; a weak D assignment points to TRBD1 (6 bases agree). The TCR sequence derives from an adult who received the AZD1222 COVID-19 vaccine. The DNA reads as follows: TGTGCCGTCAGACAGGAGGTGTCCTATAATTCACCCCTCCACTTT. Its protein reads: CAVRQEVSYNSPLHF.